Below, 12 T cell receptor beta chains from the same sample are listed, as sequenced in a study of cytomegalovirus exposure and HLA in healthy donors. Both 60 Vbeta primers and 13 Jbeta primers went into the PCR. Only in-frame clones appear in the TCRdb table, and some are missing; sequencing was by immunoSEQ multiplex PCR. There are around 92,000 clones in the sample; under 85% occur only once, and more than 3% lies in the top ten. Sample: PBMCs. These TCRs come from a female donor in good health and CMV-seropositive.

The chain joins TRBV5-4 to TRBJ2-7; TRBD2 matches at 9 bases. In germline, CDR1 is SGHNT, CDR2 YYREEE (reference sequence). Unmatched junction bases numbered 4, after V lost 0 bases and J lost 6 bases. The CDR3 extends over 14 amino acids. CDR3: CASSLGGGAGEQYF. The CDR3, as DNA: TGTGCCAGCAGCTTGGGCGGGGGGGCCGGCGAGCAGTACTTC.

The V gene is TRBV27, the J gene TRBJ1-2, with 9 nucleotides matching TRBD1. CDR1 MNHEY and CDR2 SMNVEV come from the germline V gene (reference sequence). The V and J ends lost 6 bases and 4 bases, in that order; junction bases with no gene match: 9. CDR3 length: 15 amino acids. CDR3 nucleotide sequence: TGTGCCAGCAGCCCCGGGACAGGGAGAGGCTATGGCTACACCTTC. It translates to CASSPGTGRGYGYTF.

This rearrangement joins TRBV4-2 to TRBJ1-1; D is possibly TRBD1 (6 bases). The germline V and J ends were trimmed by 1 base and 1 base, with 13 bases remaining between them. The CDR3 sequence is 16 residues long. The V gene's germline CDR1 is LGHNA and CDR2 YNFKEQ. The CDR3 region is CASSQVTTGPNTEAFF. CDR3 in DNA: TGTGCCAGCAGCCAAGTGACGACAGGCCCGAACACTGAAGCTTTCTTT.

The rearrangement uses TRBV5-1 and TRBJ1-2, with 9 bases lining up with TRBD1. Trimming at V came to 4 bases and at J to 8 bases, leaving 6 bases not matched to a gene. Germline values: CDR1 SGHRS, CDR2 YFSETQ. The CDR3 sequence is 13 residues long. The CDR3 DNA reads TGCGCCAGCAGCCTACGGACAGGGGACGGCTACACCTTC. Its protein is CASSLRTGDGYTF.

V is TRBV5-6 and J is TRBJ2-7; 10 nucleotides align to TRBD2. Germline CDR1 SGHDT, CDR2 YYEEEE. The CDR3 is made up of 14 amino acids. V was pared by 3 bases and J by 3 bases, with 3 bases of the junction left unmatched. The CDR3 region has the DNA TGTGCCAGCAGCTCGGGACTAGCGTTCTACGAGCAGTACTTC. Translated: CASSSGLAFYEQYF.

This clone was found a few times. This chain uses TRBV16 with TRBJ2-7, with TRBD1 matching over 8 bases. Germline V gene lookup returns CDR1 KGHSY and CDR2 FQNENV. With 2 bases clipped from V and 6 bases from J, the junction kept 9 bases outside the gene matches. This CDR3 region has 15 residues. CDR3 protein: CASSQKPQGAGEQYF. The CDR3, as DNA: TGTGCCAGCAGCCAAAAGCCCCAGGGGGCGGGCGAGCAGTACTTC.

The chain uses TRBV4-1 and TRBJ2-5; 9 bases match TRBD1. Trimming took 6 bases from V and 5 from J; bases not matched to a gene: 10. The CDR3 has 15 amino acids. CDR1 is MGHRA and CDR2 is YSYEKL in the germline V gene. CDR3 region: CASRVDRGFGETQYF. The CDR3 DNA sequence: TGCGCCAGCAGGGTAGACAGGGGGTTTGGGGAGACCCAGTACTTC.

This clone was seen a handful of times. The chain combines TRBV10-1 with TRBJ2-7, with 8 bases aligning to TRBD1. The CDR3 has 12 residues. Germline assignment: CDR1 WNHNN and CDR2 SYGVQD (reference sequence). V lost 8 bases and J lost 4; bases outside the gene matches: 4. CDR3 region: CASSRTGYEQYF. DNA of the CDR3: TGCGCCAGCTCCCGGACAGGGTACGAGCAGTACTTC.

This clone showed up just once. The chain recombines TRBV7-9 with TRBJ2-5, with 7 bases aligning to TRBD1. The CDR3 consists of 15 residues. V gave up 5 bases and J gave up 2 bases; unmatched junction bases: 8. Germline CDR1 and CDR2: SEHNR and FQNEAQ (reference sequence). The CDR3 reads CASSPGTERQETQYF. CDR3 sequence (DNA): TGTGCCAGCAGCCCCGGGACAGAGAGACAAGAGACCCAGTACTTC.

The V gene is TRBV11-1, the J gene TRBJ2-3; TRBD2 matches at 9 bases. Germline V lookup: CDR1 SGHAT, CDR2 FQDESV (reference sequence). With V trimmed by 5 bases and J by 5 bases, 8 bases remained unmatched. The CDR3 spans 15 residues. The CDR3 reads CASSLGGRALDTQYF. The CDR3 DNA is TGTGCCAGCAGCCTTGGCGGGAGGGCTTTAGATACGCAGTATTTT.

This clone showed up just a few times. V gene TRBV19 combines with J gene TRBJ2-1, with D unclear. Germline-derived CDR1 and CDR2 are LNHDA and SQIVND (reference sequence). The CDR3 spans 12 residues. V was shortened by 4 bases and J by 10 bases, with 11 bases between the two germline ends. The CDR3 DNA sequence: TGTGCCAGTAGTACGCCCCCTCGGGAGCAGTTCTTC. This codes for CASSTPPREQFF.

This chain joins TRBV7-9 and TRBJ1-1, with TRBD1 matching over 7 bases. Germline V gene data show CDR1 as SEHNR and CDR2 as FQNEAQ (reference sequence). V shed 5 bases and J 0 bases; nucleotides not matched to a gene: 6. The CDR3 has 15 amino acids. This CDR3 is CASSAEGAMNTEAFF. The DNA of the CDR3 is TGTGCCAGCAGCGCCGAGGGGGCCATGAACACTGAAGCTTTCTTT.